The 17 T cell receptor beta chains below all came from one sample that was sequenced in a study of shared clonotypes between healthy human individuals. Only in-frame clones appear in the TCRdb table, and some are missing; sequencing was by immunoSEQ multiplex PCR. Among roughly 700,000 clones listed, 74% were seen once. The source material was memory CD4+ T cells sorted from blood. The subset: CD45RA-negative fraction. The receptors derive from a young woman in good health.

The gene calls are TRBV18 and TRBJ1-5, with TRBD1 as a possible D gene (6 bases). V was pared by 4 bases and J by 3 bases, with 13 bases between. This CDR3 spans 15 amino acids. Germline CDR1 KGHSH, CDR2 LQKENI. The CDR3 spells CASSRIQGDNQPQHF. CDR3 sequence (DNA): TGTGCCAGCTCACGGATACAGGGAGACAATCAGCCCCAGCATTTT. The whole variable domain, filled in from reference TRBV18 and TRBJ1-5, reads NAGVMQNPRHLVRRRGQEARLRCSPMKGHSHVYWYRQLPEEGLKFMVYLQKENIIDESGMPKERFSAEFPKEGPSILRIQQVVRGDSAAYFCASSRIQGDNQPQHFGDGTRLSIL.

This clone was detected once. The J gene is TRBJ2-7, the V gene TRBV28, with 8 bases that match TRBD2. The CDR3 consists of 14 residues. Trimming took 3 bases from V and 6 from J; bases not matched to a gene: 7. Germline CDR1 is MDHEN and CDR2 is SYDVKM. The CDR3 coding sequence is TGTGCCAGCAGTTTCTCAGCGGGAGCTGGCGAGCAGTACTTC. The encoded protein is CASSFSAGAGEQYF.

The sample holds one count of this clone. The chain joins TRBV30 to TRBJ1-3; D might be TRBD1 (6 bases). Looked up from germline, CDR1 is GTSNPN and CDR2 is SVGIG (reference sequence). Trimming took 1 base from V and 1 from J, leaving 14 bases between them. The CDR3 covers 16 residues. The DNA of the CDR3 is TGTGCCTGGAGTGGGAAGGGGGTGGTTTCTGGAAACACCATATATTTT. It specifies CAWSGKGVVSGNTIYF.

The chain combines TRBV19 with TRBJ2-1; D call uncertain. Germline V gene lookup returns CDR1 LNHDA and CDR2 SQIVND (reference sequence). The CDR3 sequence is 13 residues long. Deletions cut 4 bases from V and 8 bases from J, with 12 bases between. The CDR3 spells CASSSPNWDEQFF. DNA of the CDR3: TGTGCCAGTAGTAGCCCCAACTGGGATGAGCAGTTCTTC. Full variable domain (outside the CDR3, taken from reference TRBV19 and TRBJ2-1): DGGITQSPKYLFRKEGQNVTLSCEQNLNHDAMYWYRQDPGQGLRLIYYSQIVNDFQKGDIAEGYSVSREKKESFPLTVTSAQKNPTAFYLCASSSPNWDEQFFGPGTRLTVL.

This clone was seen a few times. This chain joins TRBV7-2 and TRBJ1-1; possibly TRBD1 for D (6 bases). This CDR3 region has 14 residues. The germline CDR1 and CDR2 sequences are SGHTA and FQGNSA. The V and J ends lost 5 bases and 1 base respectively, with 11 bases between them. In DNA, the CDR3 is TGTGCCAGCAGCCTAGAGGACAGGAACACTGAAGCTTTCTTT. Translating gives CASSLEDRNTEAFF.

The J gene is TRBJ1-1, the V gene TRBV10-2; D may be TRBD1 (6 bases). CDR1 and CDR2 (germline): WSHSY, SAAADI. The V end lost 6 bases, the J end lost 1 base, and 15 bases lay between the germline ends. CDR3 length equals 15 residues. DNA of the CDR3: TGCGCCAGCAGCCCCCCTCGGGGGGCGAACACTGAAGCTTTCTTT. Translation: CASSPPRGANTEAFF.

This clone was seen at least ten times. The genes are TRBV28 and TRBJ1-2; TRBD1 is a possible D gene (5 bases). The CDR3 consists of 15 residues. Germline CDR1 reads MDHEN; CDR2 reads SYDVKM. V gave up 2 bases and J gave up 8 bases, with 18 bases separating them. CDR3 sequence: CASSLNGRELTGYTF. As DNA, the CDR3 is TGTGCCAGCAGTTTAAACGGCAGGGAATTGACCGGCTACACCTTC.

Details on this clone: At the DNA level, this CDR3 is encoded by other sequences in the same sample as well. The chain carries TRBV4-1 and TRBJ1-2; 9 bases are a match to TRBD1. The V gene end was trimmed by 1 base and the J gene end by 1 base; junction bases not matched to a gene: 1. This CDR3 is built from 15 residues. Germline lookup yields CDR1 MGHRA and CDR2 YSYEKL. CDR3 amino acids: CASSQGQGDNYGYTF. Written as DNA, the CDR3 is TGCGCCAGCAGCCAAGGACAGGGGGATAACTATGGCTACACCTTC.

CDR3 sequence (DNA): TGCGCCAGCAGCCCACGGGGACTAGCGGACTACAATGAGCAGTTCTTC. Protein product: CASSPRGLADYNEQFF. The V and J genes are TRBV4-1 and TRBJ2-1; TRBD2 matches at 11 bases. Germline V lookup: CDR1 MGHRA, CDR2 YSYEKL. V shed 4 bases, J shed 3 bases, and the junction held 5 bases outside the gene matches. The CDR3 is 16 amino acids.

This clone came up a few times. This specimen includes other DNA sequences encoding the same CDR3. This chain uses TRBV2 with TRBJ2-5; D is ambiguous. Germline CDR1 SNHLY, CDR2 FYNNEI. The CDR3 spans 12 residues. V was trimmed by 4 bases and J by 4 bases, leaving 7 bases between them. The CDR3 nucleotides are TGTGCCAGCAGTGGCTTTGGAGAGACCCAGTACTTC. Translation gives CASSGFGETQYF.

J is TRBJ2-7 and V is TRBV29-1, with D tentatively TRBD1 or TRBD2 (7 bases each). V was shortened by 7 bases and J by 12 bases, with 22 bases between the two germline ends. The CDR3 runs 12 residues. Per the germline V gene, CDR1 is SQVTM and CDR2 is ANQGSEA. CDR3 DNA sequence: TGCAGCGCCGCACGGTCAGGGGGGGAGGCGTACTTC. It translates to CSAARSGGEAYF.

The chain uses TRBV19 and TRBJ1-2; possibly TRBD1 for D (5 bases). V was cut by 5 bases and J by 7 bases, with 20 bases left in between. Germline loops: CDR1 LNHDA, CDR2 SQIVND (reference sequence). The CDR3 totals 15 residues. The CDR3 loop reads CASSPPPTRAVGYTF. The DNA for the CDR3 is TGTGCCAGTAGTCCGCCCCCTACCAGGGCGGTTGGCTACACCTTC.

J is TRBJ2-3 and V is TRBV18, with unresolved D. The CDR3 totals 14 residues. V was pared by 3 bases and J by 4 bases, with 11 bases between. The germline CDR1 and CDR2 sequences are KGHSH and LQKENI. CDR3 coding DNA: TGTGCCAGCTCACCTTCTGCGGTTCCAGATACGCAGTATTTT. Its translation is CASSPSAVPDTQYF.

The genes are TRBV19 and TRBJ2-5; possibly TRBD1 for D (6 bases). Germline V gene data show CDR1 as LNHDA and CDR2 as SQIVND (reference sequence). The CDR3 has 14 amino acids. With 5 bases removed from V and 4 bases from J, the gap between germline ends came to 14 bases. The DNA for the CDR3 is TGTGCCAGTAGTTTACTAGGGACAAGAGAGACCCAGTACTTC. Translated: CASSLLGTRETQYF.

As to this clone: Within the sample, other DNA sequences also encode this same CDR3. The CDR3 bases are TGTGCCAGTAGCCCCCCACGGGGCCAGCAGTACTTC. Amino acid sequence: CASSPPRGQQYF. This chain links TRBV19 with TRBJ2-7; D is perhaps TRBD1 or TRBD2 (5 bases each). Trimming shortened V by 6 bases and J by 8 bases, and 14 bases separated the two germline ends. Germline CDR1 reads LNHDA; CDR2 reads SQIVND (reference sequence). This CDR3 has 12 residues.

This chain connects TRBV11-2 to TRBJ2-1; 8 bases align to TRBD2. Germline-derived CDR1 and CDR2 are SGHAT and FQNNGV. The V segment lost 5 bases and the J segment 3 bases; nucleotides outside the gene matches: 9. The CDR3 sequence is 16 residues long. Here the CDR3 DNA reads TGTGCCAGCAGCCCACTCCGCGGGAGGCTCTACAATGAGCAGTTCTTC. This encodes CASSPLRGRLYNEQFF.

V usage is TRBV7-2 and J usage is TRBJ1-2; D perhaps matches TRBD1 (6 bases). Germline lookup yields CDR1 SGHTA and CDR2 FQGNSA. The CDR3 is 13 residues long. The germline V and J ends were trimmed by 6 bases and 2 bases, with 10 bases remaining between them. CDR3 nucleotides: TGTGCCAGCAGTCAAACAGGGAACTATGGCTACACCTTC. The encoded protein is CASSQTGNYGYTF.